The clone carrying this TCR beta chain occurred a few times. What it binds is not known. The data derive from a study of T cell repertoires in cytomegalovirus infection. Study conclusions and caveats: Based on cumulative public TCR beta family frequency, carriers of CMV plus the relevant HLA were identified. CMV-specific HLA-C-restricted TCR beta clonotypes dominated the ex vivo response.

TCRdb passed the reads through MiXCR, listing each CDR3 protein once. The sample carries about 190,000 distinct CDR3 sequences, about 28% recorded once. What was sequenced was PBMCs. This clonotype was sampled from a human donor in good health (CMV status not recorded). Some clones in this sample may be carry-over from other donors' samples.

In nucleotides, the CDR3 is TGTGCCAGCAGCCGAGGACAGGGGAGGGATGAGCAGTTCTTC. Residues: CASSRGQGRDEQFF. The chain is built from TRBV7-3 and TRBJ2-1; 9 nucleotides match TRBD1. Germline V gene lookup returns CDR1 SGHTA and CDR2 FQGTGA. There are 14 residues in the CDR3. Losses at the gene ends were 5 bases for V and 8 bases for J; bases not matched to a gene: 7.